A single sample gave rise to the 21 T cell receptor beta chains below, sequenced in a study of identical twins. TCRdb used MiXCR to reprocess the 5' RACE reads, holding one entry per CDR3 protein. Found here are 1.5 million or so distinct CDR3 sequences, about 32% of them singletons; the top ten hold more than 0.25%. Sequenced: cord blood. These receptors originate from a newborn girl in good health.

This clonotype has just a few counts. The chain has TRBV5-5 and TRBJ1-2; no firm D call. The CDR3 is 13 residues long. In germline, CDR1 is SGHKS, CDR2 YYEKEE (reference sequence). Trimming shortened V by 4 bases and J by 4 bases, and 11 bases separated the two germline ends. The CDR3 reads CASSQQVTYGYTF. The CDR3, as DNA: TGTGCCAGCAGCCAGCAGGTGACCTATGGCTACACCTTC.

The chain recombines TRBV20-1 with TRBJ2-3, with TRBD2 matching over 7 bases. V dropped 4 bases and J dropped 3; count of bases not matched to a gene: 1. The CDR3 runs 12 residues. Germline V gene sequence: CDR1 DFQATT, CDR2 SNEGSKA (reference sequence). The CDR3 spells CSAKAGTDTQYF. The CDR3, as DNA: TGCAGTGCTAAAGCGGGAACAGATACGCAGTATTTT.

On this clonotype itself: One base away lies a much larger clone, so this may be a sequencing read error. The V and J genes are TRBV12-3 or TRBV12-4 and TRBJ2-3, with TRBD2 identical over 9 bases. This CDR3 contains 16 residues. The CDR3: CAGSSLAGLSTDTQYF. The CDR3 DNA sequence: TGTGCCGGCAGTTCCCTAGCGGGGCTTAGCACAGATACGCAGTATTTT.

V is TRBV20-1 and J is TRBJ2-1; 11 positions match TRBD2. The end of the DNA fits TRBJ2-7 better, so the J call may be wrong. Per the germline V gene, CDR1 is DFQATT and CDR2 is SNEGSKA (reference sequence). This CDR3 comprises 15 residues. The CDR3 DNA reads TGCAGTGCTAGGACTAGCGGGAAATACTACAATGAGCAGTACTTC. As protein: CSARTSGKYYNEQYF.

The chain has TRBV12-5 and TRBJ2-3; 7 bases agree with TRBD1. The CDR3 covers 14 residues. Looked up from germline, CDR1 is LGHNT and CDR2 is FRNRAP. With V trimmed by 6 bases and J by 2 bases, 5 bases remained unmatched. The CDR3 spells CASGTGPYTDTQYF. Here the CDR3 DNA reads TGTGCTAGTGGGACAGGGCCCTACACAGATACGCAGTATTTT.

The CDR3 region has the DNA TGTGCCAGCAGCTTAAGAGTAGGCGGGGGTTTCCTTAATACGCAGTATTTT. This gives the protein CASSLRVGGGFLNTQYF. This chain connects TRBV7-9 to TRBJ2-3, with 7 positions matching TRBD2. The CDR3 extends over 17 amino acids. V shed 2 bases and J 7 bases; nucleotides not matched to a gene: 15. CDR1 is SEHNR and CDR2 is FQNEAQ in the germline V gene (reference sequence).

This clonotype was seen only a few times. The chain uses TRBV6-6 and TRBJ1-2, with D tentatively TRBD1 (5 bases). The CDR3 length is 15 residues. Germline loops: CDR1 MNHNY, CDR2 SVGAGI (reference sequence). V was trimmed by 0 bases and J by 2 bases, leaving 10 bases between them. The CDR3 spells CASSYSREANYGYTF. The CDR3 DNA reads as TGTGCCAGCAGTTACTCCAGGGAAGCCAACTATGGCTACACCTTC.

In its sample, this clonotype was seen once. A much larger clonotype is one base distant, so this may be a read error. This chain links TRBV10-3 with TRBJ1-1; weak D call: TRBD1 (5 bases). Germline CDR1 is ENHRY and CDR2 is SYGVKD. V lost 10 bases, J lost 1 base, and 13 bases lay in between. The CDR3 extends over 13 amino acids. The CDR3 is CATSGTANTEAFF. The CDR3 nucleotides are TGTGCCACCAGCGGGACCGCGAACACTGAAGCTTTCTTT.

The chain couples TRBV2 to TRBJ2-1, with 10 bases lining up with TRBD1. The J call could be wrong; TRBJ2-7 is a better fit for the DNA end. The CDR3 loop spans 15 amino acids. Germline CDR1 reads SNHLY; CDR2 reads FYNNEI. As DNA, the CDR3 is TGTGCCAGCAGTGAGGGACAGGGGTTACACAATGAGCAGTACTTC. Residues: CASSEGQGLHNEQYF.

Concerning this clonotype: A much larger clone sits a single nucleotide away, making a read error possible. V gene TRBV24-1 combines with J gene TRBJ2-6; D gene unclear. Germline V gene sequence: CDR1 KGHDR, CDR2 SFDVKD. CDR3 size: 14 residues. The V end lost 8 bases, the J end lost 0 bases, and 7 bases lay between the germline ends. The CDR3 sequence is CATKIVSGANVLTF. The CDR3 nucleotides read TGTGCCACCAAGATCGTCTCTGGGGCCAACGTCCTGACTTTC.

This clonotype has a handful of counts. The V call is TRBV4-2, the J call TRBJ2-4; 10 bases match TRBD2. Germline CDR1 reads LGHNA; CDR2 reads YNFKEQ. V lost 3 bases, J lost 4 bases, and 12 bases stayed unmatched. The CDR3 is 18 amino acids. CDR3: CASSHVGALAGVKNIQYF. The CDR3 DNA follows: TGTGCCAGCAGCCACGTTGGAGCGCTAGCGGGGGTAAAAAACATTCAGTACTTC.

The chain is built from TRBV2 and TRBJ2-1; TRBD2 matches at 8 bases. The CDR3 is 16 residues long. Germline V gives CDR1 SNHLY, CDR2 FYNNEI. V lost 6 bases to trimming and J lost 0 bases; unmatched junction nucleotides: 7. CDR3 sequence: CASRERGPSSYNEQFF. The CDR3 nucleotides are TGTGCCAGCAGGGAGCGGGGGCCAAGCTCCTACAATGAGCAGTTCTTC.

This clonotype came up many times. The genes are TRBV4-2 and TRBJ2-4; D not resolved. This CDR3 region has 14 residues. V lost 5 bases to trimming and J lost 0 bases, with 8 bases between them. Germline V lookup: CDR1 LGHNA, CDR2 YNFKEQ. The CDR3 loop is CASSAWTAKNIQYF. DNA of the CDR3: TGTGCCAGCAGCGCTTGGACAGCCAAAAACATTCAGTACTTC.

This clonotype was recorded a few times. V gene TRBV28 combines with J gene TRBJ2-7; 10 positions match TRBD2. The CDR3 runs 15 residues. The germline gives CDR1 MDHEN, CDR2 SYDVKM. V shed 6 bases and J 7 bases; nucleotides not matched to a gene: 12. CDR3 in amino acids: CASRASGSSYNEQYF. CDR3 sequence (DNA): TGTGCCAGCAGGGCTAGCGGGAGCTCCTACAATGAGCAGTACTTC.

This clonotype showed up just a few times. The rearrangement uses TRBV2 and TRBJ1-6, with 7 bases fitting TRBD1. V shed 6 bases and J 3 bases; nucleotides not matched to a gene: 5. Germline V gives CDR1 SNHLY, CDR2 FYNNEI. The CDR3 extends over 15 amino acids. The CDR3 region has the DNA TGTGCCAGCAGAAGGGACAGCCTCTATAATTCACCCCTCCACTTT. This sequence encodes CASRRDSLYNSPLHF.

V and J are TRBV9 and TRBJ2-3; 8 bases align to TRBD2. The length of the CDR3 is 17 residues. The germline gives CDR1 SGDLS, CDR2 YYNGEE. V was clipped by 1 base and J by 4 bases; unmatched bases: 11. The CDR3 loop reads CASSVTRPGGPSDTQYF. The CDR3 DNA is TGTGCCAGCAGCGTAACCCGGCCGGGAGGGCCCTCAGATACGCAGTATTTT.

CDR3 DNA sequence: TGTGCCAGCAGTCAATACAGGGCCTCTAACTATGGCTACACCTTC. Translation gives CASSQYRASNYGYTF. This chain joins TRBV6-2 or TRBV6-3 and TRBJ1-2; tentative D call: TRBD1 (6 bases). V lost 5 bases and J 0 bases, leaving 13 bases between the germline ends. CDR3 length: 15 residues. CDR1 is MNHEY, CDR2 SVGEGT, per germline.

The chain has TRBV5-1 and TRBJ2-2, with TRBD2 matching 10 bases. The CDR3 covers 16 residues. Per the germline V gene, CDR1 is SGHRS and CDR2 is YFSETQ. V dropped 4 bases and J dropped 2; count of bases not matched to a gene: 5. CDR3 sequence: CASSHRTSGNTGELFF. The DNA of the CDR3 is TGCGCCAGCAGCCATCGGACTAGCGGTAACACCGGGGAGCTGTTTTTT.

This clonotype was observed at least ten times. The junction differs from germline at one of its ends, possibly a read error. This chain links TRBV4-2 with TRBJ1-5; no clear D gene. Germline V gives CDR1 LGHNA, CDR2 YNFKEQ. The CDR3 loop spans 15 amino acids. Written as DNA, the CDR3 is TGCGCCAGCAGCCAAGATGGTAGAGGCAATCAGCCCCAGCATTTT. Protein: CASSQDGRGNQPQHF.

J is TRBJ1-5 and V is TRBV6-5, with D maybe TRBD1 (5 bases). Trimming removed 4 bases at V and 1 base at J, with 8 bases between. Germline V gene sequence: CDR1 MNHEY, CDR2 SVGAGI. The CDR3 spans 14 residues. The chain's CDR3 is CASSSGLSNQPQHF. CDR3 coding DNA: TGTGCCAGCAGTTCAGGGCTCAGCAATCAGCCCCAGCATTTT.

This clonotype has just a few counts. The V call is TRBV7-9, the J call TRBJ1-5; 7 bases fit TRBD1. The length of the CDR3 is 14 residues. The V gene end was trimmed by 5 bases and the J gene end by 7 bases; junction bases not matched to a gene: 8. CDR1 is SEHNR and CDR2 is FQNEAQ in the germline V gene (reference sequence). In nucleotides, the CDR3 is TGTGCCAGCAGCAACCGACAGGGAGGGCAGCCCCAGCATTTT. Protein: CASSNRQGGQPQHF.